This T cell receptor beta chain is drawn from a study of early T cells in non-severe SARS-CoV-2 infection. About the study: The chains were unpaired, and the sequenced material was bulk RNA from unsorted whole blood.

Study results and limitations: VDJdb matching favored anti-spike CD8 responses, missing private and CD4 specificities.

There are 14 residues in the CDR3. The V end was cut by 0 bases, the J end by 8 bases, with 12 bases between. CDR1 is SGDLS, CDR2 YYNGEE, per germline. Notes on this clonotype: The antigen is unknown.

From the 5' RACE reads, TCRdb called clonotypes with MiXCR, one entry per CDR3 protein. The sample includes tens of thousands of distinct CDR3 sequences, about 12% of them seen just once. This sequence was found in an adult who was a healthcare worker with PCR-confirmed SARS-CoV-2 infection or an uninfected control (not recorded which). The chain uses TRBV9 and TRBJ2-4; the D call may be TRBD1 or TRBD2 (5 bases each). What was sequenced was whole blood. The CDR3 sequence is CASSVGQLGDIQYF. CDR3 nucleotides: TGTGCCAGCAGCGTAGGGCAATTGGGGGACATTCAGTACTTC.